This TCR beta chain stems from a study of T cell responses to AZD1222 COVID-19 vaccine. Study-level information: Pooled together were second doses at about 4 or about 12 weeks.

A remark on this clone: Its target is not known.

The protocol was immunoSEQ multiplex PCR, while the TCRdb copy is restricted to in-frame clones and leaves out a portion. The sample has over 100,000 clones; roughly nine tenths are singletons. Study outcomes and limitations: White British donors predominated, females outnumbered males, and clonal diversity was possibly underestimated. Spike-specific TCRs gained breadth and depth after people received two AZD1222 doses.

Germline CDR1 is SEHNR and CDR2 is FQNEAQ (reference sequence). The CDR3 is 16 amino acids. Deletions cut 1 base from V and 4 bases from J, with 14 bases between. This TCR was recovered from an adult in good health. V usage is TRBV7-9 and J usage is TRBJ1-3; D uncertain. Sequences were derived from peripheral blood, sampled on day 0 of AZD1222 vaccination. CDR3 DNA: TGTGCCAGCAGCTTAGAAACCAACGTATTCGGAAACACCATATATTTT. It is translated as CASSLETNVFGNTIYF.